Listed here are 5 T cell receptor beta chains from one sample, sequenced in a study of blood T cell repertoires in COVID-19. TCRdb's table, derived via immunoSEQ multiplex PCR, lists solely in-frame clones and lacks some. The profile shows some 27,000 clones, more than 75% of them singletons. Source material: peripheral blood. These receptor sequences come from a human donor in a cohort sampled during active COVID-19. The donor label of this sample is uncertain.

The CDR3 protein is CASSDRGGAVNEKLFF. The CDR3 DNA is TGTGCCAGCAGCGACCGAGGAGGGGCAGTTAATGAAAAACTGTTTTTT. The V gene is TRBV7-2, the J gene TRBJ1-4, with D perhaps matching TRBD1 (5 bases). This CDR3 spans 16 amino acids. The V gene lost 5 bases and the J gene lost 4 bases, with 17 bases spanning the gap. CDR1 is SGHTA, CDR2 FQGNSA, per germline.

The J gene is TRBJ2-3, the V gene TRBV7-3; TRBD2 matches at 7 bases. Germline CDR1 SGHTA, CDR2 FQGTGA. This CDR3 is 13 amino acids long. Trimming removed 5 bases from V and 4 bases from J; junction bases left unmatched: 3. CDR3 sequence: CASSISGADTQYF. CDR3 DNA: TGTGCCAGCAGCATCAGCGGGGCAGATACGCAGTATTTT.

The rearrangement joins TRBV19 to TRBJ2-5; 7 bases agree with TRBD1. This CDR3 has 15 amino acids. Germline CDR1 and CDR2: LNHDA and SQIVND (reference sequence). The trim removed 6 bases at V and 5 bases at J, leaving 12 bases unmatched. The DNA for the CDR3 is TGTGCCAGTAGCCGCAATACAGGGGAAGGGGAGACCCAGTACTTC. It encodes CASSRNTGEGETQYF. Drawing the rest from reference TRBV19 and TRBJ2-5, the complete variable domain is DGGITQSPKYLFRKEGQNVTLSCEQNLNHDAMYWYRQDPGQGLRLIYYSQIVNDFQKGDIAEGYSVSREKKESFPLTVTSAQKNPTAFYLCASSRNTGEGETQYFGPGTRLLVL.

This sequence joins TRBV9 and TRBJ2-1; 8 bases match TRBD2. The CDR3 has 15 amino acids. Looked up from germline, CDR1 is SGDLS and CDR2 is YYNGEE. V dropped 10 bases and J dropped 6; count of bases not matched to a gene: 15. CDR3 nucleotides: TGTGCCTCCCAGCGTACTCGCGGGGGGTCCAATGAGCAGTTCTTC. Its protein is CASQRTRGGSNEQFF.

The V call is TRBV6-2 or TRBV6-3, the J call TRBJ2-5; maybe TRBD2 (6 bases). Trimming left V 0 bases short and J 5 bases short, with 10 bases between. The CDR3 is 14 amino acids. CDR1 is MNHEY and CDR2 is SVGEGT in the germline V gene. CDR3 protein: CASSYSPSAETQYF. CDR3 nucleotide sequence: TGTGCCAGCAGTTACTCCCCTAGCGCGGAGACCCAGTACTTC.